The 28 T cell receptor beta chains below all came from one sample that was sequenced in a study of blood T cell repertoires in COVID-19. Sequencing was performed with immunoSEQ multiplex PCR; in TCRdb, only in-frame clones are kept and a portion is missing. The sample contains 220,000 or so clones, 82% of which appear only once. Sequencing was done on a sample of peripheral blood. The receptor source for this set is a woman over 75 with COVID-19, enrolled during active disease.

V gene TRBV30 combines with J gene TRBJ2-3; TRBD2 might be the D (6 bases). Germline V gene lookup returns CDR1 GTSNPN and CDR2 SVGIG (reference sequence). V was cut by 0 bases and J by 7 bases, with 11 bases left in between. CDR3 length: 13 amino acids. CDR3 in amino acids: CAWSVRAGNTQYF. As DNA, the CDR3 is TGTGCCTGGAGTGTACGGGCGGGAAATACGCAGTATTTT.

The chain has TRBV7-2 and TRBJ1-3, with D possibly TRBD1 on 6 matching bases. Trimming pared 2 bases from V and 0 bases from J, leaving 14 bases between. Germline V gene data show CDR1 as SGHTA and CDR2 as FQGNSA. This CDR3 contains 17 residues. This CDR3 reads CASSLSSAGASGNTIYF. CDR3 sequence (DNA): TGTGCCAGCAGCTTAAGTTCGGCAGGGGCCTCTGGAAACACCATATATTTT.

V and J are TRBV12-2 and TRBJ1-5. TRBV12-2 is a pseudogene locus. The CDR3 consists of 16 residues. This CDR3 is CASRLKWPGTNQPQHF. The CDR3 DNA sequence: TGTGCAAGTCGCTTAAAGTGGCCGGGAACCAATCAGCCCCAGCATTTT.

The chain carries TRBV27 and TRBJ1-6, with 9 bases fitting TRBD1. The J segment lost 6 bases and the V segment lost 3 bases, leaving 12 bases of the junction unmatched. Germline CDR1 is MNHEY and CDR2 is SMNVEV (reference sequence). The CDR3 has 18 amino acids. Written as DNA, the CDR3 is TGTGCCAGCAGTTTCCTTCGGACAGGGGCTGTTTTTAATTCACCCCTCCACTTT. Encoded protein: CASSFLRTGAVFNSPLHF.

The chain has TRBV9 and TRBJ2-5, with 9 positions matching TRBD1. With 0 bases clipped from V and 5 bases from J, the junction kept 5 bases outside the gene matches. CDR3 length equals 15 residues. Germline V gene data show CDR1 as SGDLS and CDR2 as YYNGEE. The CDR3, as DNA: TGTGCCAGCAGCGTAGCCCCCGGGACAGGGGAGACCCAGTACTTC. This encodes CASSVAPGTGETQYF.

This clone was detected only once. V is TRBV20-1 and J is TRBJ2-1, with D perhaps TRBD1 (6 bases). This CDR3 region has 11 residues. V lost 3 bases, J lost 9 bases, and 9 bases lay in between. Per the germline V gene, CDR1 is DFQATT and CDR2 is SNEGSKA (reference sequence). The CDR3 DNA is TGCAGTGCTAGGCGGACAGTTGAGCAGTTCTTC. Amino acid sequence: CSARRTVEQFF.

This clone came up a few times. The chain employs TRBV5-5 and TRBJ2-2; 8 bases agree with TRBD1. This CDR3 spans 16 amino acids. CDR1 SGHKS and CDR2 YYEKEE come from the germline V gene (reference sequence). The V segment lost 2 bases and the J segment 0 bases; nucleotides outside the gene matches: 3. The CDR3 region has the DNA TGTGCCAGCAGCTTCTGGACAGGGACGAACACCGGGGAGCTGTTTTTT. Amino acid sequence: CASSFWTGTNTGELFF.

The V and J genes are TRBV19 and TRBJ1-3; the D gene is possibly TRBD1 (6 bases). The germline CDR1 and CDR2 sequences are LNHDA and SQIVND (reference sequence). V dropped 9 bases and J dropped 2 bases, with 11 bases sitting between them. The CDR3 spans 13 residues. The CDR3 reads CASNTGTGNTIYF. The DNA of the CDR3 is TGTGCCAGCAATACAGGGACTGGAAACACCATATATTTT.

The chain recombines TRBV3-1 (or the pseudogene TRBV3-2) with TRBJ1-2; the match to TRBD1 covers 7 bases. Looked up from germline, CDR1 is LGHDT and CDR2 is YNNKEL (reference sequence). V was pared by 2 bases and J by 4 bases, with 13 bases of the junction left unmatched. The CDR3 contains 17 residues. Written as DNA, the CDR3 is TGTGCCAGCAGCCAAAGATCTCGGGACAGTTCCTTCTATGGCTACACCTTC. Amino acid sequence: CASSQRSRDSSFYGYTF.

This clone appeared many times. The V call is TRBV18, the J call TRBJ1-4; TRBD1 might be the D (5 bases). The CDR3 consists of 13 residues. The V gene lost 1 base and the J gene lost 7 bases, with 7 bases spanning the gap. Germline V CDR1 and CDR2: KGHSH, LQKENI. CDR3 amino acids: CASSPRQGEKLFF. The DNA for the CDR3 is TGTGCCAGCTCACCACGGCAGGGTGAAAAACTGTTTTTT.

The chain uses TRBV4-3 and TRBJ1-2, with unresolved D. V lost 2 bases and J 1 base, leaving 11 bases between the germline ends. Germline CDR1 and CDR2: LGHNA and YSLEER. This CDR3 region has 15 residues. The CDR3 DNA reads as TGCGCCAGCAGCCAACAGGTTAATATTAACTATGGCTACACCTTC. Amino acids: CASSQQVNINYGYTF.

The J gene is TRBJ1-1, the V gene TRBV6-2 or TRBV6-3; 11 bases map to TRBD1. J was trimmed by 6 bases and V by 2 bases; bases with no gene match: 8. The CDR3 totals 16 residues. From germline, CDR1 is MNHEY and CDR2 SVGEGT. DNA for the CDR3: TGTGCCAGCAGTTACGATCCGGGACAGGGGGTTCCTGAAGCTTTCTTT. It specifies CASSYDPGQGVPEAFF.

The genes are TRBV4-3 and TRBJ2-7; D gene uncertain. The CDR3 is 13 residues long. V was shortened by 0 bases and J by 1 base, with 4 bases between the two germline ends. Germline CDR1 and CDR2: LGHNA and YSLEER. CDR3 sequence: CASSQESSYEQYF. The CDR3 nucleotides read TGCGCCAGCAGCCAAGAATCGTCCTACGAGCAGTACTTC.

The rearrangement joins TRBV2 to TRBJ2-7; weak D call: TRBD1 (6 bases). CDR3 length equals 15 residues. V was clipped by 5 bases and J by 0 bases, with 14 bases between them. Per germline, CDR1 SNHLY and CDR2 FYNNEI. The CDR3 sequence is CASSTETGYSYEQYF. The CDR3 region has the DNA TGTGCCAGCAGTACCGAGACAGGATACTCCTACGAGCAGTACTTC.

The rearrangement links TRBV11-3 to TRBJ2-7, with a possible D match to TRBD2 (6 bases). CDR3 length equals 13 residues. V lost 4 bases and J 3 bases, leaving 10 bases between the germline ends. The germline V gene encodes CDR1 SGHNT and CDR2 YENEEA. Here the CDR3 DNA reads TGTGCCAGCAGCTCCAGAGCGGGCTACGAGCAGTACTTC. This codes for CASSSRAGYEQYF.

V usage is TRBV6-2 or TRBV6-3 and J usage is TRBJ1-2; maybe TRBD1 (6 bases). CDR3 length equals 17 residues. The V gene lost 0 bases and the J gene lost 3 bases, with 17 bases spanning the gap. CDR1 and CDR2 from the germline V gene are MNHEY and SVGEGT. CDR3 loop: CASSYSIRYRADYGYTF. CDR3 DNA sequence: TGTGCCAGCAGTTACTCGATCCGTTACAGGGCTGACTATGGCTACACCTTC.

The chain links TRBV2 to TRBJ2-7; D not certain. There are 14 residues in the CDR3. Trimming took off 6 bases at V and 0 bases at J, with 12 bases between the two ends. Germline assignment: CDR1 SNHLY and CDR2 FYNNEI. In DNA, the CDR3 is TGTGCCAGCAGATCCAGATCAGGCTCCTACGAGCAGTACTTC. The encoded protein is CASRSRSGSYEQYF.

In DNA form, the CDR3 reads TGTGCCAGCAGCCAGGCGGATACCTCGGAGGACATTCAGTACTTC. Protein product: CASSQADTSEDIQYF. This rearrangement joins TRBV4-2 to TRBJ2-4, with D maybe TRBD2 (5 bases). The CDR3 totals 15 residues. Looked up from germline, CDR1 is LGHNA and CDR2 is YNFKEQ. Trimming pared 3 bases from V and 8 bases from J, leaving 17 bases between.

In its sample, this clone was seen once. This chain joins TRBV5-6 and TRBJ2-5; TRBD2 agrees at 7 bases. CDR3 size: 14 residues. The trim removed 2 bases at V and 5 bases at J, leaving 6 bases unmatched. CDR1 and CDR2 (germline): SGHDT, YYEEEE. Here the CDR3 reads CASSLSGTGETQYF. CDR3 bases: TGTGCCAGCAGCTTAAGCGGGACCGGGGAGACCCAGTACTTC.

The chain links TRBV5-4 to TRBJ1-2, with 10 positions matching TRBD1. This CDR3 spans 15 amino acids. The V gene's germline CDR1 is SGHNT and CDR2 YYREEE (reference sequence). With V trimmed by 0 bases and J by 6 bases, 5 bases remained unmatched. The CDR3, as DNA: TGTGCCAGCAGCTTGGCCGGGGGACAGGGGAATGGCTACACCTTC. Amino acid sequence: CASSLAGGQGNGYTF.

V is TRBV29-1 and J is TRBJ1-5; 8 nucleotides align to TRBD1. Per the germline V gene, CDR1 is SQVTM and CDR2 is ANQGSEA. The CDR3 runs to 13 residues. V gave up 6 bases and J gave up 4 bases; unmatched junction bases: 5. Here the CDR3 reads CSVTGASNQPQHF. The CDR3 nucleotides read TGCAGCGTGACAGGGGCTTCGAATCAGCCCCAGCATTTT.

The V gene is TRBV30, the J gene TRBJ1-6; perhaps TRBD1 as D (5 bases). The germline V gene has CDR1 GTSNPN and CDR2 SVGIG (reference sequence). V lost 6 bases to trimming and J lost 0 bases, with 12 bases between them. The CDR3 loop spans 15 amino acids. The CDR3 nucleotides read TGTGCCTGTTGGGTAGACAGCTCCTATAATTCACCCCTCCACTTT. It is translated as CACWVDSSYNSPLHF.

The chain uses TRBV4-1 and TRBJ1-5; D may be TRBD1 (5 bases). Trimming pared 4 bases from V and 2 bases from J, leaving 9 bases between. The V gene's germline CDR1 is MGHRA and CDR2 YSYEKL. The CDR3 has 14 amino acids. This chain's CDR3 is CASSLGGGNQPQHF. CDR3 sequence (DNA): TGCGCCAGCAGCCTGGGGGGGGGCAATCAGCCCCAGCATTTT.

The chain joins TRBV5-5 to TRBJ1-2, with 10 bases fitting TRBD1. After removal of 0 bases from V and 3 bases from J, the junction contained 5 bases not matched to a gene. The CDR3 sequence is 16 residues long. CDR1 is SGHKS and CDR2 is YYEKEE in the germline V gene (reference sequence). DNA for the CDR3: TGTGCCAGCAGCTTGGAGGGGACAGGGGATTACTATGGCTACACCTTC. Translating gives CASSLEGTGDYYGYTF. Looking up the rest from reference TRBV5-5 and TRBJ1-2 gives the full variable domain: DAGVTQSPTHLIKTRGQQVTLRCSPISGHKSVSWYQQVLGQGPQFIFQYYEKEERGRGNFPDRFSARQFPNYSSELNVNALLLGDSALYLCASSLEGTGDYYGYTFGSGTRLTVV.

This clone was recorded a few times. The chain employs TRBV5-4 and TRBJ2-1; no clear D. CDR1 is SGHNT, CDR2 YYREEE, per germline (reference sequence). V lost 4 bases to trimming and J lost 3 bases, with 11 bases between them. The CDR3 length is 14 residues. The CDR3 coding sequence is TGTGCCAGCAGCCTATTTCCTGGCTACAATGAGCAGTTCTTC. It encodes CASSLFPGYNEQFF.

The chain links TRBV6-6 to TRBJ1-2, with D hard to call. The CDR3 length is 15 residues. V dropped 2 bases and J dropped 0 bases, with 10 bases sitting between them. The germline V gene encodes CDR1 MNHNY and CDR2 SVGAGI (reference sequence). This CDR3 is CASSYRGVTNYGYTF. CDR3 DNA: TGTGCCAGCAGTTACCGAGGCGTTACTAACTATGGCTACACCTTC.

The chain joins TRBV18 to TRBJ1-2; 8 bases are a match to TRBD1. Germline CDR1 and CDR2: KGHSH and LQKENI. Germline trimming cut 2 bases from V and 4 bases from J; bases unmatched to any gene: 0. CDR3 size: 13 residues. The DNA of the CDR3 is TGTGCCAGCTCACCAGGGACAGGCTATGGCTACACCTTC. Amino acid sequence: CASSPGTGYGYTF.

The chain employs TRBV6-2 or TRBV6-3 and TRBJ2-7; TRBD2 agrees at 10 bases. Unmatched junction bases numbered 7, after V lost 2 bases and J lost 6 bases. The V gene's germline CDR1 is MNHEY and CDR2 SVGEGT. The CDR3 consists of 15 residues. CDR3 sequence reads: CASSYIPAGGIEQYF. The CDR3 nucleotides are TGTGCCAGCAGTTACATTCCAGCGGGGGGGATCGAGCAGTACTTC.